Sequencing of this TCR beta chain was carried out in a study of identical twins. This clonotype was observed a handful of times. The antigen is not known. General study findings and limits: Memory repertoires lacked the insertion deficit that abundant cord blood beta clonotypes showed.

TCRdb redid the calling of the 5' RACE reads with MiXCR, one entry per CDR3 protein. The sample contains more than 650,000 distinct CDR3 sequences, approximately 6% of which appear only once. There are 19 residues in the CDR3. The ends lost 0 bases at V and 1 base at J; junction bases unmatched: 13. Germline V gene sequence: CDR1 SQVTM, CDR2 ANQGSEA. This clonotype originated in a man younger than 35 in good health. Sample: naive T cells sorted from blood. This rearrangement joins TRBV29-1 to TRBJ2-1; 9 bases agree with TRBD2. For the CDR3, the DNA is TGCAGCGTTGAAGATCGGCGGGAGGGCCTGTATTTGTCCTACAATGAGCAGTTCTTC. Residues: CSVEDRREGLYLSYNEQFF.